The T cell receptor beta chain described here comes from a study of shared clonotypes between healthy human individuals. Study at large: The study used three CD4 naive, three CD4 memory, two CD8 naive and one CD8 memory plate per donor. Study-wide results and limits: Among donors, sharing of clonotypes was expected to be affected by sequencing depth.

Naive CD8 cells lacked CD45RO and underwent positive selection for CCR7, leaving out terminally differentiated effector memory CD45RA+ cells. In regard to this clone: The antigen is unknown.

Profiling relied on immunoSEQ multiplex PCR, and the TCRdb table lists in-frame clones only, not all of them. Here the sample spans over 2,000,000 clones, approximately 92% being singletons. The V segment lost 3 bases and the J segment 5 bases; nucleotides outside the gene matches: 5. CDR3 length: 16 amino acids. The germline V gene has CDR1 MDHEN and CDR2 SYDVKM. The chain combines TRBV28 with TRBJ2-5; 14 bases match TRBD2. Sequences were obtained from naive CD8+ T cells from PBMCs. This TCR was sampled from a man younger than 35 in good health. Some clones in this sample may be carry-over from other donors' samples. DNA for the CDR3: TGTGCCAGCAGTTTTGGACTAGCGGGAGGCCCGGAGACCCAGTACTTC. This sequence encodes CASSFGLAGGPETQYF.